This T cell receptor beta chain was documented in a study of Graves' ophthalmopathy and Graves' hyperthyroidism. Findings of the study overall: Discrimination between ophthalmopathy and stable hyperthyroidism by a 13-signature model showed approximately 89% sensitivity and roughly 81% specificity. Progression of ophthalmopathy was predicted by the model with 65% to 71% sensitivity and under 85% specificity. Detected in blood as well were most expanded thyroid clonotypes with frequency above 0.001.

The germline V gene has CDR1 DFQATT and CDR2 SNEGSKA (reference sequence). V gave up 0 bases and J gave up 0 bases, with 24 bases separating them. The CDR3 is made up of 20 amino acids. Eligible hyperthyroidism cases comprised new diagnoses of under 2 months' duration in individuals aged 18 to 65. This clonotype came up a few times. The antigen remains undetermined. Amplifying from RNA transcripts, the study obtained TCR beta CDR3 regions. The first-round RT-PCR employed HTBI primers together with the Qiagen OneStep RT-PCR kit. A multiplex PCR was then performed as the second round. One entry per CDR3 protein results from TCRdb running MiXCR on the multiplex PCR reads. This sample has about 500,000 distinct CDR3 sequences, with about 40% found just once.

The sample taken for sequencing was peripheral blood or thyroid tissue (not recorded which). The clonotype originates from an adult man with Graves' hyperthyroidism. The rearrangement joins TRBV20-1 to TRBJ1-5; weak D call: TRBD1 (5 bases). The DNA for the CDR3 is TGCAGTGCTAGAGATAACCAGGGCGCCCTGGGGGTATATAGCAATCAGCCCCAGCATTTT. Its protein product is CSARDNQGALGVYSNQPQHF.